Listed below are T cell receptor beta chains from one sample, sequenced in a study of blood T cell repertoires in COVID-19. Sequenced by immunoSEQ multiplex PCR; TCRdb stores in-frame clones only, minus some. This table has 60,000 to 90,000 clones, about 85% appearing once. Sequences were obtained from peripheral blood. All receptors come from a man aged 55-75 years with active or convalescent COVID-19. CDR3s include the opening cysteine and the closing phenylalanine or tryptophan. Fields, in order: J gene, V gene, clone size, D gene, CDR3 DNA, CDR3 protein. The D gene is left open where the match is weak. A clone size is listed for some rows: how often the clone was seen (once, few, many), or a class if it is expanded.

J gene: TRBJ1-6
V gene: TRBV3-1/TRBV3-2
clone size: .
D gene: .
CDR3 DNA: TGTGCCAGCAGGCCTCACGACGGGGGGCCCCTCCACTTT
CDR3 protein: CASRPHDGGPLHF

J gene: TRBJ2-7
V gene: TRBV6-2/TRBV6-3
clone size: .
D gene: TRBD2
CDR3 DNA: TGTGCCAGCAGTTACACTAGCGGGCAGGCCTACGAGCAGTACTTC
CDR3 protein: CASSYTSGQAYEQYF

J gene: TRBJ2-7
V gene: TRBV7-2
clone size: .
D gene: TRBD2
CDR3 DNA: TGTGCCAGCAGCTCAACGACTAGCGGGGGTCGATACGAGCAGTACTTC
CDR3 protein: CASSSTTSGGRYEQYF

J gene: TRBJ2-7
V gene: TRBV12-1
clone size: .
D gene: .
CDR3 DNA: TGTGCCAGCAGCTTCCAGGACAGCCCGACCTACGAGCAGTACTTC
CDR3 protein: CASSFQDSPTYEQYF

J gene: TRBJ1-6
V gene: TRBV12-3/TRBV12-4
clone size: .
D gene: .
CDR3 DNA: TGTGCCAGCAGTCCCCTGGGCCCGGTAGCCCTCCACTTT
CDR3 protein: CASSPLGPVALHF

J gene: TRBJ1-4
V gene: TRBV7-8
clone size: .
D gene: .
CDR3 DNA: TGTGCCAGCAGCTTAGAAGCGGGGTACGAAAAACTGTTTTTT
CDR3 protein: CASSLEAGYEKLFF

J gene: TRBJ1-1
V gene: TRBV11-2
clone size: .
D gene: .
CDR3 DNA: TGTGCCAGCAGCTTAGAGGACGGGATGAACACTGAAGCTTTCTTT
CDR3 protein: CASSLEDGMNTEAFF

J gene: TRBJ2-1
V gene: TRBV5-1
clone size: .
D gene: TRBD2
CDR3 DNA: TGCGCCAGCAGCTTGAGGACGGGGGGGACCTCCTACAATGAGCAGTTCTTC
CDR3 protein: CASSLRTGGTSYNEQFF

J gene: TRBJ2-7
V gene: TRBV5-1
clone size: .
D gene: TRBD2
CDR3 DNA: TGCGCCAGCAGCTTGGGGACTAGCGGGGGTCCCTACGAGCAGTACTTC
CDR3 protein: CASSLGTSGGPYEQYF

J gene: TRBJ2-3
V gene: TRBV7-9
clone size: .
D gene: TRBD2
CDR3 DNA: TGTGCCAGCAGCTTAAGAGTAGCGGGGTCAGATACGCAGTATTTT
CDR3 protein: CASSLRVAGSDTQYF

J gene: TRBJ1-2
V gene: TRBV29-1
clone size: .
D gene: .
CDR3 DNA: TGCAGCGTCCTGACAGAACTCTATGGCTACACCTTC
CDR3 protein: CSVLTELYGYTF

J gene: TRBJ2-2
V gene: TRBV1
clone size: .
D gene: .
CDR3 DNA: TGCACCAGCCTTAATACTAGCGGGGGAGGCACCGGGGAGCTGTTTTTT
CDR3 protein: CTSLNTSGGGTGELFF

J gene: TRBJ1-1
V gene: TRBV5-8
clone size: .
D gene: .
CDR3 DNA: TGTGCCAGCAGACAAAGGGGGTGGACCACTGAAGCTTTCTTT
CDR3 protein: CASRQRGWTTEAFF

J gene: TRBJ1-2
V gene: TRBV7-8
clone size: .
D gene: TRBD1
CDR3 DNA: TGTGCCAGCAGCGCCCGACAGGGGGGGGACTATGGCTACACCTTC
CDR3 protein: CASSARQGGDYGYTF

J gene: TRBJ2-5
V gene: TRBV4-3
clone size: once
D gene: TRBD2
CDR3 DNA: TGCGCCAGCAGCACCGGGACTAGCCGTGAGACCCAGTACTTC
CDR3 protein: CASSTGTSRETQYF

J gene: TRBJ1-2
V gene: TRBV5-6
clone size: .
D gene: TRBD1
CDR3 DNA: TGTGCCAGCACCCGGACAGGGGTTAACTATGGCTACACCTTC
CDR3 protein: CASTRTGVNYGYTF

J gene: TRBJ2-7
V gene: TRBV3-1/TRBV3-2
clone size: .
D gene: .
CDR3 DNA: TGTGCCAGCAGCCAAGATCTAGCCTACGAGCAGTACTTC
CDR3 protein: CASSQDLAYEQYF

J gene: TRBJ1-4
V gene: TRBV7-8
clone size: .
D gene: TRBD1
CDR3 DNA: TGTGCCAGCAGCATTGGACAGGGGAATGAAAAACTGTTTTTT
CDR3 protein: CASSIGQGNEKLFF

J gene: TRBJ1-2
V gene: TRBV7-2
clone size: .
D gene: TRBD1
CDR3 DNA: TGTGCCAGCAGCTTAGGGGCACAGGGGACTAACTATGGCTACACCTTC
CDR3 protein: CASSLGAQGTNYGYTF

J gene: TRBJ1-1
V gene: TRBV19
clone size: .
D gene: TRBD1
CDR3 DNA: TGTGCCAGTAGCCGACAGGGAAATGAAGCTTTCTTT
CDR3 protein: CASSRQGNEAFF

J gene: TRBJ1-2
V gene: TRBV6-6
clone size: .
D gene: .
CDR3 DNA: TGTCTCACACTCTGGGGGCTTGGGGGCTATGGCTACACCTTC
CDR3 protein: CLTLWGLGGYGYTF

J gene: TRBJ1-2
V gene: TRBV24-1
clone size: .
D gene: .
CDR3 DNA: TGTGCCACCAGTGCGGGTTATGGCTACACCTTC
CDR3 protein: CATSAGYGYTF

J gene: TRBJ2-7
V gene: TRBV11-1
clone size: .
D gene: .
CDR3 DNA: .
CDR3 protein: CASSSSTGGFYEQYF

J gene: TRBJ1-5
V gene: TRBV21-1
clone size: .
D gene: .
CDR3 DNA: TGTGCCAGCAGCAAACGGACTACCTTATTCCTCCTGAGCAATCAGCCCCAGCATTTT
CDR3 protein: CASSKRTTLFLLSNQPQHF

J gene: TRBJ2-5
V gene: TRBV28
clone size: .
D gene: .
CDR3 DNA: TGTGCCAGCAGTTTCCCGACAGGATTCCAAGAGACCCAGTACTTC
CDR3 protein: CASSFPTGFQETQYF

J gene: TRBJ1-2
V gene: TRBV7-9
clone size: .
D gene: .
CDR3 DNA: TGTGCCAGCAGCTTAGATGCAGGGGATGCCTATGGCTACACCTTC
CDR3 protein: CASSLDAGDAYGYTF

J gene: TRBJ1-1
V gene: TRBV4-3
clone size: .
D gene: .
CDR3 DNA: TGCGCCAGCAGCCAAGAGGGGCCAGTTAAGAACACTGAAGCTTTCTTT
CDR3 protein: CASSQEGPVKNTEAFF

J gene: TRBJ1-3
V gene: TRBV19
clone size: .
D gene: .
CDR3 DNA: TGTGCCAGTAGTACGGACAGTTATGCGAACACCATATATTTT
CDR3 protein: CASSTDSYANTIYF

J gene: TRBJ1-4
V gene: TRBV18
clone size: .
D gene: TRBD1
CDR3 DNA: TGTGCCAGCTCACTGACAGGGGGTCGTGAAAAACTGTTTTTT
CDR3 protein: CASSLTGGREKLFF

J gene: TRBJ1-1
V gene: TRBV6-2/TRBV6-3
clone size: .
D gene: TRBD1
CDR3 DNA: TGTGCCAGCAGTTTGTCAGGGGGCCGCGGCACTGAAGCTTTCTTT
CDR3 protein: CASSLSGGRGTEAFF

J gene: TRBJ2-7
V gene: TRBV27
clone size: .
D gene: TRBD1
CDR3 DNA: TGTGCCAGCAGTCGGGCCGGGACAGGGCGCTACGAGCAGTACTTC
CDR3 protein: CASSRAGTGRYEQYF

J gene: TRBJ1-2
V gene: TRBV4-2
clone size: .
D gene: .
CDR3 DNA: TGTGCCAGCAGCCAAGTTCCGGACAACTTCTATGGCTACACCTTC
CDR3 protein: CASSQVPDNFYGYTF

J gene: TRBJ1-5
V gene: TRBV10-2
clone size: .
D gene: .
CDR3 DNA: TGCGCCAGCAGCCACCGGGAAAATCAGCCCCAGCATTTT
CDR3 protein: CASSHRENQPQHF

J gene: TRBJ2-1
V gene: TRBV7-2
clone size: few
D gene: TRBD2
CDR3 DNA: TGTGCCAGCAGCTCACCCGCGGGGGGGCCGGGTAATGAGCAGTTCTTC
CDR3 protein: CASSSPAGGPGNEQFF

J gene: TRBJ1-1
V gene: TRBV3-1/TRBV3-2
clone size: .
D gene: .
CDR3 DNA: TGTGCCAGCAGCTCGGACAGCATCAACACTGAAGCTTTCTTT
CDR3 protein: CASSSDSINTEAFF

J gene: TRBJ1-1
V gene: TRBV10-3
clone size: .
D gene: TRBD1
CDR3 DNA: TGTGCCATCAGCCGGACAGGAATGAACACTGAAGCTTTCTTT
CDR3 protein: CAISRTGMNTEAFF

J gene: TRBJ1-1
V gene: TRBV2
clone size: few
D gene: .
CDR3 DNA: TGTGCCAGCAGCGACTGGGGAGGCACGAACACTGAAGCTTTCTTT
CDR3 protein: CASSDWGGTNTEAFF

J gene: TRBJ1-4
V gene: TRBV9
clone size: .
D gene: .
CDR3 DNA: TGTGCCAGCAGCGTTACGGCAACTAATGAAAAACTGTTTTTT
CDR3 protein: CASSVTATNEKLFF

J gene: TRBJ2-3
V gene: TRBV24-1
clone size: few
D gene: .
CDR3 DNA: TGTGCCACCGGTTTAGCGGACACAGATACGCAGTATTTT
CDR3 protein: CATGLADTDTQYF

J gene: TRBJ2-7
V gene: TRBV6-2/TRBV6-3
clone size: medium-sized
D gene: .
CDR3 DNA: TGTGCCAGCAGTTACGAGCCCGGGACAAACAACGAGCAGTACTTC
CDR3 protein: CASSYEPGTNNEQYF

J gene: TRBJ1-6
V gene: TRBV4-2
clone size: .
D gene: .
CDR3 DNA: TGTGCCAGCAGCAGAACTGGAGGGTCGGGCTCACCCCTCCACTTT
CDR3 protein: CASSRTGGSGSPLHF

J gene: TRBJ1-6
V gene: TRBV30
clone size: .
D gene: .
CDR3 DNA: TGTGCCCGAGACACCTCCAGCTCCTATAATTCACCCCTCCACTTT
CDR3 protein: CARDTSSSYNSPLHF

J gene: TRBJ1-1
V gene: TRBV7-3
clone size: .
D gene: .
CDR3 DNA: TGTGCCAGCAGCGCATTACAGGGACCTAGTGAAGCTTTCTTT
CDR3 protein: CASSALQGPSEAFF

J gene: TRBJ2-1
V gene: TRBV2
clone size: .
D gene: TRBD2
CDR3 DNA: TGTGCCAGCAGTAACATTCCGGGACTAGCGGGGGGCAATGAGCAGTTCTTC
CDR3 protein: CASSNIPGLAGGNEQFF

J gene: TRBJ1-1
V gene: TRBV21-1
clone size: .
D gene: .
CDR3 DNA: TGTGCCAGCAGCAACAGGGGTTACAACACTGAAGCTTTCTTT
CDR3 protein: CASSNRGYNTEAFF

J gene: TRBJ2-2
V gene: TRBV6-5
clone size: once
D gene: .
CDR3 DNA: TGTGCCAGCACCGTCATGGAGGGGGCGAACGGGGAGCTGTTTTTT
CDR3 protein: CASTVMEGANGELFF